Included here is one T cell receptor (beta chain) sequence, with context. Seattle enrolled patients during active infection and tracked them longitudinally. CDR3 size: 17 residues. Between the trimmed V and J ends, which lost 4 bases and 5 bases, there was a span of 22 bases. Looked up from germline, CDR1 is KGHDR and CDR2 is SFDVKD. TCRdb keeps only in-frame clones here, not all; method: immunoSEQ multiplex PCR. The sample holds approximately 320,000 clones, over 85% seen once. The data were obtained in a study of blood T cell repertoires in COVID-19. Study overall: Donors in the United States, Italy and Spain gave samples during acute or convalescent COVID-19.

This chain uses TRBV24-1 with TRBJ2-5, with D possibly TRBD2 on 5 matching bases. The source of this sequence is a woman in her 30s with COVID-19, enrolled during active disease. The sample comprised peripheral blood. CDR3 loop: CATSDTRLGRPGETQYF. The CDR3 nucleotides are TGTGCCACCAGTGACACTAGACTCGGCCGGCCGGGGGAGACCCAGTACTTC.